This is a list of T cell receptor beta chains from one sample in a study of T cells after somatic rescue of genetic block. Libraries were prepared by immunoSEQ multiplex PCR; TCRdb keeps only in-frame clonotypes and omits some of them. The profile covers tens of thousands of clones, with approximately 96% appearing a single time and approximately 0.077% taken by the ten largest. Sequenced material: peripheral blood mononuclear cells (PBMCs). These receptors were obtained from a child less than two years old. The conserved cysteine and the conserved F or W are not part of the CDR3 here. Size is stated for part of the rows, as once, few or many counts, or as a class when the clone is expanded.

V	size	J	CDR3
TRBV27	-	TRBJ1-4	ASSDRGTNEKLF
TRBV7-7	-	TRBJ2-1	ASSADRYNEQF
TRBV5-1	once	TRBJ2-1	ASSIRDKEQF
TRBV7-9	-	TRBJ1-4	ASSLGGDSKEKLF
TRBV7-6	once	TRBJ1-3	ASSSRYKSGNTIY
TRBV27	-	TRBJ2-3	ASSSRPTDTQY
TRBV6-6	once	TRBJ2-7	ASAGTSGYEQY
TRBV10-3	-	TRBJ2-7	AISESTDGSYEQY
TRBV5-1	-	TRBJ2-4	ASSLDIAKNIQY
TRBV9	-	TRBJ1-3	ASSVGGDGNTIY
TRBV7-9	-	TRBJ1-3	ASSLGGGGNTIY
TRBV5-4	-	TRBJ2-3	ASSPGGTDTQY
TRBV7-2	-	TRBJ1-2	ASSPSANYGYT
TRBV18	-	TRBJ1-4	ASSPRQGSIDNEKLF
TRBV6-1	-	TRBJ1-5	ASSDFGQGRQPQH
TRBV19	-	TRBJ2-2	ASSWMGANTGELF
TRBV10-3	once	TRBJ1-2	AISESSLGYEGYT
TRBV28	-	TRBJ2-7	ASSRALRSPYEQY
TRBV4-1	-	TRBJ1-1	ASSQKRGAMNTEAF
TRBV7-2	-	TRBJ2-1	ASSFASGKYNEQF
TRBV10-3	-	TRBJ1-6	AISRQGGNSPLH
TRBV10-3	-	TRBJ2-3	AIRNRGLGTDTQY
TRBV4-2	-	TRBJ2-3	ASSPSGRATDTQY
TRBV29-1	once	TRBJ1-5	SVGDGHSNQPQH
TRBV5-1	-	TRBJ2-2	ASSLRESGTGELF
TRBV20-1	-	TRBJ1-1	SARSTEAF